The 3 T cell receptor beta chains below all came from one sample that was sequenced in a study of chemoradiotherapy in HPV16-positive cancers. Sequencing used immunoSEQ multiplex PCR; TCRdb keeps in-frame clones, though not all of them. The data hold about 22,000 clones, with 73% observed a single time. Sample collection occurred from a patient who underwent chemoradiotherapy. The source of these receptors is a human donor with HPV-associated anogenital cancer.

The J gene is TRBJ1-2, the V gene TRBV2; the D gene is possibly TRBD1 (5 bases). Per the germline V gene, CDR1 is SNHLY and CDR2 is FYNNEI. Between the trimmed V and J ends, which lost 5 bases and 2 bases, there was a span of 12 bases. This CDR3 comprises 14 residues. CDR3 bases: TGTGCCAGCAGTCCCCTCCGGGGGAACTATGGCTACACCTTC. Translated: CASSPLRGNYGYTF.

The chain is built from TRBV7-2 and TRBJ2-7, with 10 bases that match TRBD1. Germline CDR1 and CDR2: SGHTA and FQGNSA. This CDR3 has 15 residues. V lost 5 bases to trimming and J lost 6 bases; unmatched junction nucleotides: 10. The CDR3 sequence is CASSTRQGARVEQYF. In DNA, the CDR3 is TGTGCCAGCAGCACAAGACAGGGGGCAAGGGTCGAGCAGTACTTC.

CDR3 DNA sequence: TGTGCCAGCAGGGGAATCTCCTACAATGAGCAGTTCTTC. Translating it yields CASRGISYNEQFF. The rearrangement joins TRBV28 to TRBJ2-1, with D unclear. Trimming removed 6 bases at V and 0 bases at J, with 6 bases between. Per germline, CDR1 MDHEN and CDR2 SYDVKM. The CDR3 runs to 13 residues.